These 25 T cell receptor beta chains were all obtained from the same sample, sequenced in a study of cytomegalovirus exposure and HLA in healthy donors. The table came from immunoSEQ multiplex PCR; TCRdb's copy has only in-frame clones and leaves some out. The table records about 130,000 clones, around 94% of them present only once. Sequencing was carried out using PBMCs. These receptors originate from a woman aged 18-35 years in good health and CMV-seronegative.

This chain joins TRBV30 and TRBJ2-3; 13 bases match TRBD2. This CDR3 comprises 15 residues. V dropped 3 bases and J dropped 6; count of bases not matched to a gene: 6. Per the germline V gene, CDR1 is GTSNPN and CDR2 is SVGIG (reference sequence). The CDR3 here is CAWSGGLAGVDTQYF. CDR3 nucleotide sequence: TGTGCCTGGAGCGGCGGACTAGCGGGAGTGGATACGCAGTATTTT.

The chain combines TRBV5-1 with TRBJ1-1, with 7 bases aligning to TRBD1. V lost 6 bases, J lost 1 base, and 6 bases stayed unmatched. Germline V CDR1 and CDR2: SGHRS, YFSETQ. The CDR3 is made up of 14 amino acids. CDR3 residues: CASNYGQENTEAFF. CDR3 DNA: TGCGCCAGCAACTACGGACAGGAGAACACTGAAGCTTTCTTT.

The J gene is TRBJ2-7, the V gene TRBV27; tentatively, D is TRBD1 (7 bases). The CDR3 is made up of 14 amino acids. Germline V lookup: CDR1 MNHEY, CDR2 SMNVEV (reference sequence). Between the trimmed V and J ends, which lost 3 bases and 5 bases, there was a span of 14 bases. The CDR3 loop is CASSLWRGLDEQYF. In nucleotides, the CDR3 is TGTGCCAGCAGTTTGTGGAGGGGGCTTGACGAGCAGTACTTC.

The rearrangement uses TRBV9 and TRBJ2-1, with 7 positions matching TRBD2. The CDR3 loop spans 17 amino acids. Trimming took 3 bases from V and 0 from J; bases not matched to a gene: 9. Germline V gene data show CDR1 as SGDLS and CDR2 as YYNGEE. CDR3 sequence: CASSGPKGGFSYNEQFF. CDR3 in DNA: TGTGCCAGCAGCGGTCCCAAGGGAGGGTTCTCCTACAATGAGCAGTTCTTC.

The J gene is TRBJ1-3, the V gene TRBV4-1; D remains ambiguous. The V and J ends lost 4 bases and 2 bases respectively, with 15 bases between them. The CDR3 sequence is 16 residues long. Germline CDR1 MGHRA, CDR2 YSYEKL. The chain's CDR3 is CASSPTPEAAGNTIYF. CDR3 bases: TGCGCCAGCAGCCCTACCCCGGAGGCTGCTGGAAACACCATATATTTT.

This rearrangement joins TRBV19 to TRBJ1-6, with D possibly TRBD1 on 6 matching bases. This CDR3 comprises 15 residues. From germline, CDR1 is LNHDA and CDR2 SQIVND (reference sequence). V was trimmed by 7 bases and J by 7 bases, leaving 17 bases between them. CDR3 sequence reads: CASIESGGRNSPLHF. The CDR3 DNA reads TGTGCCAGTATCGAAAGCGGGGGGCGGAATTCACCCCTCCACTTT.

V is TRBV28 and J is TRBJ2-1; tentatively, D is TRBD2 (5 bases). V was shortened by 1 base and J by 14 bases, with 12 bases between the two germline ends. Germline V gene data show CDR1 as MDHEN and CDR2 as SYDVKM. The CDR3 extends over 12 amino acids. The CDR3 region has the DNA TGTGCCAGCAGTTTATCATGGGGAGACGAGTTCTTC. It specifies CASSLSWGDEFF. Full variable domain (remainder filled in from reference TRBV28 and TRBJ2-1): DVKVTQSSRYLVKRTGEKVFLECVQDMDHENMFWYRQDPGLGLRLIYFSYDVKMKEKGDIPEGYSVSREKKERFSLILESASTNQTSMYLCASSLSWGDEFFGPGTRLTVL.

The chain couples TRBV9 to TRBJ1-6; D is perhaps TRBD1 (6 bases). The V and J ends lost 1 base and 11 bases respectively, with 19 bases between them. Germline V gives CDR1 SGDLS, CDR2 YYNGEE. The CDR3 sequence is 16 residues long. Here the CDR3 reads CASSVNGQGSLTPLHF. Written as DNA, the CDR3 is TGTGCCAGCAGCGTAAACGGGCAGGGGTCGCTGACACCCCTCCACTTT.

The chain employs TRBV19 and TRBJ1-5; D uncertain. V was trimmed by 4 bases and J by 4 bases, leaving 8 bases between them. CDR1 LNHDA and CDR2 SQIVND come from the germline V gene (reference sequence). The CDR3 spans 13 residues. DNA of the CDR3: TGTGCCAGTAGTAGCCAGATTAATCAGCCCCAGCATTTT. The encoded protein is CASSSQINQPQHF.

V gene TRBV10-3 combines with J gene TRBJ2-3, with 10 positions matching TRBD2. Losses at the gene ends were 7 bases for V and 2 bases for J; bases not matched to a gene: 3. In germline, CDR1 is ENHRY, CDR2 SYGVKD. The CDR3 extends over 14 amino acids. The CDR3 sequence: CAIKAGGNTDTQYF. The CDR3 region has the DNA TGTGCCATCAAAGCGGGGGGGAACACAGATACGCAGTATTTT.

The chain is built from TRBV6-6 and TRBJ1-1; perhaps TRBD1 as D (6 bases). This CDR3 is built from 15 residues. In germline, CDR1 is MNHNY, CDR2 SVGAGI (reference sequence). The V gene lost 0 bases and the J gene lost 5 bases, with 13 bases spanning the gap. The CDR3 DNA is TGTGCCAGCAGTTACTCGGGAGGGACAACGACTGAAGCTTTCTTT. As protein: CASSYSGGTTTEAFF.

J is TRBJ2-3 and V is TRBV5-1, with 11 nucleotides matching TRBD1. V lost 4 bases to trimming and J lost 0 bases; unmatched junction nucleotides: 16. The CDR3 covers 20 residues. Per the germline V gene, CDR1 is SGHRS and CDR2 is YFSETQ. The CDR3 region has the DNA TGCGCCAGCAGCGGTGGAGGGACAGGGGGAGGCGCGTATAGCACAGATACGCAGTATTTT. Its translation: CASSGGGTGGGAYSTDTQYF.

The rearrangement uses TRBV5-6 and TRBJ2-5, with 7 nucleotides matching TRBD1. The ends lost 4 bases at V and 2 bases at J; junction bases unmatched: 14. Per the germline V gene, CDR1 is SGHDT and CDR2 is YYEEEE. This CDR3 region has 17 residues. CDR3 residues: CASSELTGVSIQETQYF. The DNA for the CDR3 is TGTGCCAGCAGCGAACTAACAGGGGTTTCGATTCAAGAGACCCAGTACTTC.

V and J are TRBV5-1 and TRBJ2-7, with TRBD1 matching 11 bases. Trimming at V came to 2 bases and at J to 1 base, leaving 14 bases not matched to a gene. Germline V lookup: CDR1 SGHRS, CDR2 YFSETQ. The CDR3 totals 19 residues. CDR3 sequence: CASSLSVTSGTGGSYEQYF. The CDR3 region has the DNA TGCGCCAGCAGCTTAAGTGTAACCTCCGGGACAGGGGGTTCCTACGAGCAGTACTTC.

This chain uses TRBV2 with TRBJ2-5; TRBD2 matches at 10 bases. The CDR3 runs to 18 residues. CDR1 and CDR2 from the germline V gene are SNHLY and FYNNEI. J gave up 5 bases and V 2 bases, and 14 bases lay outside the gene matches. The DNA of the CDR3 is TGTGCCAGCAGTGAAAAGCGCGTAGAGCTAGCGGGGGCGGAGACCCAGTACTTC. As protein: CASSEKRVELAGAETQYF.

The chain recombines TRBV2 with TRBJ2-7; D is perhaps TRBD1 (6 bases). Deletions cut 0 bases from V and 7 bases from J, with 13 bases between. Germline-derived CDR1 and CDR2 are SNHLY and FYNNEI. CDR3 length: 14 amino acids. CDR3 protein: CASSEAGAPYEQYF. The CDR3 region has the DNA TGTGCCAGCAGTGAAGCGGGGGCGCCGTATGAGCAGTACTTC.

The chain combines TRBV2 with TRBJ2-7; possible D gene TRBD2, 6 bases. The V gene's germline CDR1 is SNHLY and CDR2 FYNNEI. V lost 4 bases to trimming and J lost 5 bases, with 18 bases between them. CDR3 length equals 15 residues. In nucleotides, the CDR3 is TGTGCCAGCAGTGCGAGTTTGGGGGGTCTCGACGAGCAGTACTTC. Its translation: CASSASLGGLDEQYF.

The rearrangement joins TRBV30 to TRBJ2-3; unclear D gene. CDR3 length: 13 amino acids. Germline CDR1 is GTSNPN and CDR2 is SVGIG (reference sequence). V was shortened by 0 bases and J by 3 bases, with 7 bases between the two germline ends. The DNA for the CDR3 is TGTGCCTGGAGTGTCTCGGGTACAGATACGCAGTATTTT. Its protein is CAWSVSGTDTQYF.

V gene TRBV7-3 combines with J gene TRBJ2-1, with 16 bases fitting TRBD2. This CDR3 contains 19 residues. Trimming took 3 bases from V and 1 from J; bases not matched to a gene: 6. In germline, CDR1 is SGHTA, CDR2 FQGTGA. CDR3 sequence (DNA): TGTGCCAGCAGCTTTTGGGGGACTAGCGGGGGGGGTTCCTACAATGAGCAGTTCTTC. Translating gives CASSFWGTSGGGSYNEQFF.

This sequence joins TRBV27 and TRBJ1-5; D is unclear. The ends were cut back, 2 bases at V and 5 bases at J, with 10 bases in the middle. This CDR3 spans 14 amino acids. The V gene's germline CDR1 is MNHEY and CDR2 SMNVEV (reference sequence). Written as DNA, the CDR3 is TGTGCCAGCAGTTTAATCGGTGGTGATCAGCCCCAGCATTTT. It yields the protein CASSLIGGDQPQHF.

The chain couples TRBV4-1 to TRBJ1-5, with a tentative D call TRBD1 (5 bases). Germline-derived CDR1 and CDR2 are MGHRA and YSYEKL. The CDR3 covers 19 residues. The V end lost 4 bases, the J end lost 0 bases, and 22 bases lay between the germline ends. The CDR3 loop reads CASSPYGGYPSYSNQPQHF. The CDR3 nucleotides read TGCGCCAGCAGCCCATACGGGGGTTACCCGTCGTATAGCAATCAGCCCCAGCATTTT.

This chain links TRBV9 with TRBJ1-3, with 9 bases lining up with TRBD1. The CDR3 is made up of 15 amino acids. V shed 3 bases, J shed 2 bases, and the junction held 3 bases outside the gene matches. Germline values: CDR1 SGDLS, CDR2 YYNGEE. The CDR3 nucleotides read TGTGCCAGCAGCGCAGGGACAGGGACTGGAAACACCATATATTTT. Translating it yields CASSAGTGTGNTIYF. The entire variable domain, with the rest obtained from reference TRBV9 and TRBJ1-3, is as follows: DSGVTQTPKHLITATGQRVTLRCSPRSGDLSVYWYQQSLDQGLQFLIQYYNGEERAKGNILERFSAQQFPDLHSELNLSSLELGDSALYFCASSAGTGTGNTIYFGEGSWLTVV.

The chain is built from TRBV30 and TRBJ2-7; the match to TRBD2 covers 8 bases. Trimming took 5 bases from V and 6 from J; bases not matched to a gene: 3. The germline V gene has CDR1 GTSNPN and CDR2 SVGIG (reference sequence). This CDR3 is built from 11 residues. CDR3 region: CAWGTSGEQYF. Here the CDR3 DNA reads TGTGCCTGGGGAACTAGCGGCGAGCAGTACTTC.

The V and J genes are TRBV27 and TRBJ2-7, with 9 bases matching TRBD1. This CDR3 comprises 14 residues. V dropped 2 bases and J dropped 5; count of bases not matched to a gene: 4. Germline V CDR1 and CDR2: MNHEY, SMNVEV (reference sequence). The CDR3 sequence is CASSLTWTGDEQYF. In DNA form, the CDR3 reads TGTGCCAGCAGTTTAACCTGGACAGGGGACGAGCAGTACTTC.

In the case of this clone: Other DNA sequences within the sample encode an identical CDR3. The chain uses TRBV19 and TRBJ2-6; 7 nucleotides line up with TRBD1. The V and J ends lost 1 base and 2 bases, in that order; junction bases with no gene match: 5. The germline gives CDR1 LNHDA, CDR2 SQIVND (reference sequence). The CDR3 is 17 residues long. This CDR3 is CASSIGQGRAGANVLTF. CDR3 sequence (DNA): TGTGCCAGTAGTATAGGACAGGGAAGAGCTGGGGCCAACGTCCTGACTTTC.